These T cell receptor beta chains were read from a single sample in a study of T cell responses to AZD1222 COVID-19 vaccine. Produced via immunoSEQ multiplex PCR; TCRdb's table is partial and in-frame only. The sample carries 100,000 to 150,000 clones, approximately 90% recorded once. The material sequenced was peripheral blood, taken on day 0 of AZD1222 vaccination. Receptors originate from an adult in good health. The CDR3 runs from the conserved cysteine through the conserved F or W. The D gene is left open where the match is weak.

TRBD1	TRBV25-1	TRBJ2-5	CASSLGTGGLQETQYF	TGTGCCAGCAGTCTCGGGACAGGGGGCTTACAAGAGACCCAGTACTTC
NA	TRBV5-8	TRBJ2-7	CASSLDRGRVHDEQYF	TGTGCCAGCAGCTTGGATCGGGGCAGGGTTCACGACGAGCAGTACTTC
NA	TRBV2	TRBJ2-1	CASSPQTNEQFF	TGTGCCAGCAGCCCACAAACCAATGAGCAGTTCTTC
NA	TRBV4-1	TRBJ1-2	CASSPDGGGYGYTF	TGCGCCAGCAGCCCCGACGGGGGAGGGTACGGCTACACCTTC
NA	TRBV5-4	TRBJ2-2	CASSFGTRQANTGELFF	TGTGCCAGCAGCTTCGGAACCCGGCAGGCGAACACCGGGGAGCTGTTTTTT
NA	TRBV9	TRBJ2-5	CASSVGGPETQYF	TGTGCCAGCAGCGTAGGGGGGCCTGAGACCCAGTACTTC
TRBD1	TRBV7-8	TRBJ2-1	CASSPAGTGSYNEQFF	TGTGCCAGCAGCCCAGCCGGGACAGGGTCTTACAATGAGCAGTTCTTC
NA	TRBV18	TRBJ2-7	CASSPSGGDYEQYF	TGTGCCAGCTCCCCCTCGGGCGGGGACTACGAGCAGTACTTC
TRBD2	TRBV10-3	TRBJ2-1	CAISESFSGRANEQFF	TGTGCCATCAGTGAGTCGTTTAGCGGGAGGGCCAATGAGCAGTTCTTC
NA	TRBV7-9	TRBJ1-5	CASSRYGGAADAQPQHF	TGTGCCAGCAGCCGATATGGGGGGGCGGCGGATGCTCAGCCCCAGCATTTT
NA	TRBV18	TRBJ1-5	CASSLDEGTEPQHF	TGTGCCAGCTCACTAGACGAGGGTACGGAGCCCCAGCATTTT